These T cell receptor beta chains were read from a single sample in a study of T cells in Graves' hyperthyroidism and ophthalmopathy. Via MiXCR, TCRdb re-called the multiplex PCR reads, giving one row per CDR3 protein. This sample carries some 620,000 distinct CDR3 sequences, 15% to 20% of them seen once, and the ten largest clones take approximately 3.9%. Sequencing was performed on blood. The receptors were gathered from a woman aged 25 to 39 with Graves' hyperthyroidism. Each CDR3 is given with its conserved first and last residue. The order of the fields is J gene, D gene, V gene, clone size, CDR3 DNA, CDR3 protein. A D gene is named only where the DNA matches it firmly. The listing skips clone size in some rows; elsewhere it reads once, few, many or a size class.

TRBJ2-5,-,TRBV29-1,-,TGCAGCAACATCCCCCAGGGTGGTCACGGAGAGACCCAGTACTTC,CSNIPQGGHGETQYF
TRBJ2-7,TRBD1,TRBV11-2,many,TGTGCCAGCAGCTTACAGGGGGCGCAGGACGAGCAGTACTTC,CASSLQGAQDEQYF
TRBJ2-7,TRBD2,TRBV18,-,TGTGCCAGCTCACCACAGCGGGGAGTCTACGAGCAGTACTTC,CASSPQRGVYEQYF
TRBJ2-1,-,TRBV5-1,many,TGCGCCAGCAGCTTGGATCGGGAGATGGGTGAGCAGTTCTTC,CASSLDREMGEQFF
TRBJ1-1,-,TRBV27,few,TGTGCCAGCAGTCCCTCGGGACGGCCGTTATGGAACACTGAAGCTTTCTTT,CASSPSGRPLWNTEAFF
TRBJ2-3,TRBD2,TRBV11-3,-,TGTGCCAGCAGCCCGAGGACTAGCGGCCCCACAGATACGCAGTATTTT,CASSPRTSGPTDTQYF
TRBJ1-5,TRBD1,TRBV19,-,TGTGCCAGTAGTACCGGGACAGGGGGCGGTCAGCCCCAGCATTTT,CASSTGTGGGQPQHF
TRBJ1-5,TRBD1,TRBV4-1,few,TGCGCCAGCAGCCAGCACGGGACAGCGAATCAGCCCCAGCATTTT,CASSQHGTANQPQHF
TRBJ1-5,-,TRBV27,few,TGTGCCAGCAGTCTCTCCGGGACTCCGCATCAGCCCCAGCATTTT,CASSLSGTPHQPQHF
TRBJ2-7,TRBD2,TRBV7-2,many,TGTGCCAGCAGCTTAACTAGCGGGACCCTCTACGAGCAGTACTTC,CASSLTSGTLYEQYF
TRBJ1-5,-,TRBV19,-,TGTGCCAGTAGTATTGGCCTCTTACAGCATTTT,CASSIGLLQHF
TRBJ2-1,-,TRBV12-3/TRBV12-4,few,TGTGCCAGCAGTTTAGCGGTAGGGGCGGCCTCCTACAATGAGCAGTTCTTC,CASSLAVGAASYNEQFF
TRBJ2-1,TRBD2,TRBV29-1,-,TGCAGCGTTGTTCTCACTAGCGGGAGGGTTGGCTACAATGAGCAGTTCTTC,CSVVLTSGRVGYNEQFF
TRBJ2-7,-,TRBV6-2/TRBV6-3,many,TGTGCCAGCAGTTACTCGATACCCCACGAGCAGTACTTC,CASSYSIPHEQYF
TRBJ1-1,-,TRBV5-6,many,TGTGCCAGCAGCTTGTACCGGACAGTATTCCCGAACACTGAAGCTTTCTTT,CASSLYRTVFPNTEAFF
TRBJ2-7,-,TRBV18,many,TGTGCCAGCTCACCCTCAAGCGACGAGCAGTACTTC,CASSPSSDEQYF
TRBJ2-1,-,TRBV30,many,TGTGCCTGGAGTGGGGGGGGCTCCAGCTCCTACAATGAGCAGTTCTTC,CAWSGGGSSSYNEQFF
TRBJ2-1,TRBD2,TRBV20-1,-,TGCAGTGCTAGACCACTAGCGGGAATATACAATGAGCAGTTCTTC,CSARPLAGIYNEQFF